These T cell receptor beta chains were read from a single sample in a study of post-analysis software for immune sequencing data. TCRdb analysed the PCR reads with MiXCR anew, one entry per CDR3 protein. This table has about 820,000 distinct CDR3 sequences, around 50% appearing once. The material sequenced was blood. All receptors come from a girl between 5 and 17 years old with multiple sclerosis. Each CDR3 is given with its conserved first and last residue. Fields, in order: J gene, D gene, clone size, V gene, CDR3 DNA, CDR3 protein. D genes are given only for firm matches. Not every row has a clone size; where given, it reads once, few, many or a size class.

j_call: TRBJ2-1
d_call: NA
clone_size: NA
v_call: TRBV9
cdr3_nt: TGTGCCAGCAGCGTAAACGGGGGAGGAGAGCAGTTCTTC
cdr3_aa: CASSVNGGGEQFF

j_call: TRBJ2-7
d_call: TRBD1
clone_size: few
v_call: TRBV29-1
cdr3_nt: TGCAGCGTTGAATTACAGGGGGTTCGCCCCAGGGGAGAGCAGTACTTC
cdr3_aa: CSVELQGVRPRGEQYF

j_call: TRBJ2-5
d_call: NA
clone_size: NA
v_call: TRBV5-1
cdr3_nt: TGCGCCAGCAGCTCGGGTTTAATGAAAGAGACCCAGTACTTC
cdr3_aa: CASSSGLMKETQYF

j_call: TRBJ2-5
d_call: NA
clone_size: few
v_call: TRBV12-3/TRBV12-4
cdr3_nt: TGTGCCAGCAGTTATGGACGGAAACAAGAGACCCAGTACTTC
cdr3_aa: CASSYGRKQETQYF

j_call: TRBJ2-3
d_call: NA
clone_size: NA
v_call: TRBV29-1
cdr3_nt: TGCAGCGTTGAAGGCCGAACTAGCACAGATACGCAGTATTTT
cdr3_aa: CSVEGRTSTDTQYF

j_call: TRBJ1-1
d_call: NA
clone_size: NA
v_call: TRBV6-5
cdr3_nt: TGTGCCAGCACTGGTGAGACTGAAGCTTTCTTT
cdr3_aa: CASTGETEAFF

j_call: TRBJ2-2
d_call: NA
clone_size: NA
v_call: TRBV20-1
cdr3_nt: TGCAGTGCAGCAAGGGAGTCGAACACCGGGGAGCTGTTTTTT
cdr3_aa: CSAARESNTGELFF

j_call: TRBJ2-7
d_call: NA
clone_size: many
v_call: TRBV2
cdr3_nt: TGTGCCAGCAGTGAAAGGTACGAGCAGTACTTC
cdr3_aa: CASSERYEQYF

j_call: TRBJ2-2
d_call: NA
clone_size: NA
v_call: TRBV7-9
cdr3_nt: TGTGCCAGCAGCTCTCTAGCGCCCGCGAACACCGGGGAGCTGTTTTTT
cdr3_aa: CASSSLAPANTGELFF

j_call: TRBJ2-4
d_call: NA
clone_size: NA
v_call: TRBV5-1
cdr3_nt: TGCGCCAGCAGTGGATGGGAGGCCAAAAACATTCAGTACTTC
cdr3_aa: CASSGWEAKNIQYF

j_call: TRBJ1-1
d_call: NA
clone_size: NA
v_call: TRBV12-3/TRBV12-4
cdr3_nt: TGTGCCAGCAGTTCCACCGCCGGGACAAAATACACTGAAGCTTTCTTT
cdr3_aa: CASSSTAGTKYTEAFF

j_call: TRBJ2-7
d_call: TRBD2
clone_size: NA
v_call: TRBV6-2/TRBV6-3
cdr3_nt: TGTGCCAGCAGGACTAGCGGCTCCACCTACGAGCAGTACTTC
cdr3_aa: CASRTSGSTYEQYF

j_call: TRBJ2-4
d_call: NA
clone_size: few
v_call: TRBV7-9
cdr3_nt: TGTGCCAGCAGCCTGACTGACATTCAGTACTTC
cdr3_aa: CASSLTDIQYF

j_call: TRBJ1-2
d_call: TRBD1
clone_size: NA
v_call: TRBV29-1
cdr3_nt: TGCAGCATAGGGACAGGGAGTAACTATGGCTACACCTTC
cdr3_aa: CSIGTGSNYGYTF

j_call: TRBJ1-5
d_call: NA
clone_size: few
v_call: TRBV12-3/TRBV12-4
cdr3_nt: TGTGCCAGCAGTCCCGGGACCTTAGATCAGCCCCAGCATTTT
cdr3_aa: CASSPGTLDQPQHF

j_call: TRBJ1-2
d_call: NA
clone_size: NA
v_call: TRBV30
cdr3_nt: TGTGCCTGGAAAGTAGCGGAGCTCTATGGCTACACCTTC
cdr3_aa: CAWKVAELYGYTF

j_call: TRBJ1-6
d_call: TRBD1
clone_size: few
v_call: TRBV7-9
cdr3_nt: TGTGCCAGCAGCTTAGGGGCAGGGGGGAATTCACCCCTCCACTTT
cdr3_aa: CASSLGAGGNSPLHF

j_call: TRBJ1-1
d_call: NA
clone_size: NA
v_call: TRBV6-5
cdr3_nt: TGTGCCAGCAACTCCTGGTCCGTGAACACTGAAGCTTTCTTT
cdr3_aa: CASNSWSVNTEAFF

j_call: TRBJ1-2
d_call: NA
clone_size: NA
v_call: TRBV15
cdr3_nt: TGTGCCACCAGCAGAGATATGTCCGAGGTCGGCTATGGCTACACCTTC
cdr3_aa: CATSRDMSEVGYGYTF

j_call: TRBJ1-2
d_call: TRBD1
clone_size: NA
v_call: TRBV5-1
cdr3_nt: TGCGCCAGCAGCTTACAGGGGGCTAATAACTATGGCTACACCTTC
cdr3_aa: CASSLQGANNYGYTF